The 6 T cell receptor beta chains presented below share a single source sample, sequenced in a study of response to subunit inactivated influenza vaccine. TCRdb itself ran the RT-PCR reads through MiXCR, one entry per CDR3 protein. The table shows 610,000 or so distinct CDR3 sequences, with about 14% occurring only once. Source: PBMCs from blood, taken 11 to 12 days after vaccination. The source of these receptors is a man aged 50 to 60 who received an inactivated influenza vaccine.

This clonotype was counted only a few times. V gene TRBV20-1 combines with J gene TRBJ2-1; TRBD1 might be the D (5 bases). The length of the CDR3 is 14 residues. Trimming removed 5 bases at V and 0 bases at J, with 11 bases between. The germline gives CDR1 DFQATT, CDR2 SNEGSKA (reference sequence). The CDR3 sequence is CSAYRRSSYNEQFF. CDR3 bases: TGCAGTGCTTACAGGCGGAGCTCCTACAATGAGCAGTTCTTC.

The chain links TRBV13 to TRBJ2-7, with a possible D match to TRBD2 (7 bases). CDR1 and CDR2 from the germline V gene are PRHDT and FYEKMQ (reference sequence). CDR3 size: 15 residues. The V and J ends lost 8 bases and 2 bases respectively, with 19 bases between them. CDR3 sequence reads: CASRRGGVRTYEQYF. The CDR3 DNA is TGTGCCAGCCGCCGAGGGGGGGTGAGGACCTACGAGCAGTACTTC. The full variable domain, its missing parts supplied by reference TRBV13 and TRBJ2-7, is AAGVIQSPRHLIKEKRETATLKCYPIPRHDTVYWYQQGPGQDPQFLISFYEKMQSDKGSIPDRFSAQQFSDYHSELNMSSLELGDSALYFCASRRGGVRTYEQYFGPGTRLTVT.

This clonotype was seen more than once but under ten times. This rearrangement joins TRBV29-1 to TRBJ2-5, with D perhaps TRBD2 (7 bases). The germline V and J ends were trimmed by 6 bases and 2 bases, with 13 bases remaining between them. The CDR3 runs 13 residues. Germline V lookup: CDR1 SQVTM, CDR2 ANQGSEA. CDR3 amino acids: CSVLGGGQETQYF. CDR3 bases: TGCAGCGTCTTAGGGGGGGGACAAGAGACCCAGTACTTC.

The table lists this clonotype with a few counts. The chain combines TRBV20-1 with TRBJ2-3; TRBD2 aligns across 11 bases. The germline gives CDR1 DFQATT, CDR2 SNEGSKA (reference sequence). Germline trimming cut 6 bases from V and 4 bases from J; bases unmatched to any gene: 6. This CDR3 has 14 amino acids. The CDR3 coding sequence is TGCAGTGCACATCCGGGACTAGCGGCAGATACGCAGTATTTT. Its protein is CSAHPGLAADTQYF.

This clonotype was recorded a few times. Here the CDR3 reads CSARDYSGTDGRYNEQFF. As DNA, the CDR3 is TGCAGTGCTAGAGATTACTCCGGGACCGACGGTCGATACAATGAGCAGTTCTTC. The chain uses TRBV20-1 and TRBJ2-1; D is tentatively TRBD1 or TRBD2 (5 bases each). Germline V gene data show CDR1 as DFQATT and CDR2 as SNEGSKA (reference sequence). This CDR3 is 18 amino acids long. The V gene lost 0 bases and the J gene lost 4 bases, with 22 bases spanning the gap.

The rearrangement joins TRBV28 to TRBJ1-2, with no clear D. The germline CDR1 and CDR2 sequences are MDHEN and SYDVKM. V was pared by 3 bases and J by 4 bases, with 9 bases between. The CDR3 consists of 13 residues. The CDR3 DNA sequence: TGTGCCAGCAGTTTCGATAGCGGCTATGGCTACACCTTC. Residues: CASSFDSGYGYTF.